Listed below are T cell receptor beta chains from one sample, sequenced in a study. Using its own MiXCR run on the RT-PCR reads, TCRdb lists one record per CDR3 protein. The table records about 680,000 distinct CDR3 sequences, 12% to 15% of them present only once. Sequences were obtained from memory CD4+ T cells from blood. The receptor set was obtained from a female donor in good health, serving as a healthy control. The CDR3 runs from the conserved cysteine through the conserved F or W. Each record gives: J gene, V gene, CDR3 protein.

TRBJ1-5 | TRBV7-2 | CASSLFRGPQHF
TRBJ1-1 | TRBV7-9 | CASSHKDEAFF
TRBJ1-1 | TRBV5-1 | CASSDGQTFEAFF
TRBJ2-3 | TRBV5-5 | CASSWSRGSDTQYF
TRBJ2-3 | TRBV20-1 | CSAGGLDTQYF
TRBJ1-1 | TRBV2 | CASIIRPNTEAFF
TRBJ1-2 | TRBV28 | CASSLSKGDGYTF
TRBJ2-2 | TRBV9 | CASSVLSGGTATGELFF
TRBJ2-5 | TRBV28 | CATWESGRPETQYF
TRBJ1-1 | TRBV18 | CASYPGGGQNTEAFF
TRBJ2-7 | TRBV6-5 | CASNTRRAGPPYEQYF
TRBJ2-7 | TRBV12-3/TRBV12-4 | CASSLQGTSAEQYF
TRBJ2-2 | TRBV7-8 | CASSLKNTGELFF
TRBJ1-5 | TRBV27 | CASSLRGTDFNQPQHF
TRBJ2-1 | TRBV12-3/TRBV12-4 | CASSLSAGGNEQFF
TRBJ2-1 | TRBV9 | CASSVTGRGSYNEQFF